Following are 30 T cell receptor beta chains from one sample sequenced in a study of shared clonotypes between healthy human individuals. Sequencing used immunoSEQ multiplex PCR; TCRdb keeps in-frame clones, though not all of them. This repertoire shows 2,100,000 or so clones, under 97% found once; its top ten account for around 0.13%. Sequenced sample: naive CD4+ T cells sorted from blood. Regarding subset: CD45RA+ positively selected. The receptors here all came from a man between 18 and 35 years old in good health.

The rearrangement joins TRBV7-2 to TRBJ2-7, with D possibly TRBD2 on 5 matching bases. Germline V gene lookup returns CDR1 SGHTA and CDR2 FQGNSA. The CDR3 has 13 amino acids. Trimming took 8 bases from V and 3 from J, leaving 14 bases between them. CDR3 region: CASRRVGSYEQYF. The CDR3 DNA is TGTGCCAGCCGGCGTGTAGGGAGCTACGAGCAGTACTTC.

The CDR3 DNA reads TGCAGCGCTGGGTCTGGGACAGGGATGAGGGAGCAGTACTTC. This translates into CSAGSGTGMREQYF. This chain uses TRBV29-1 with TRBJ2-7, with 9 bases matching TRBD1. The CDR3 covers 14 residues. The V gene's germline CDR1 is SQVTM and CDR2 ANQGSEA. J lost 7 bases, V lost 7 bases, and 14 bases had no gene match.

The chain employs TRBV10-3 and TRBJ2-2; D might be TRBD2 (5 bases). The V end was cut by 0 bases, the J end by 0 bases, with 8 bases between. The CDR3 has 16 amino acids. Germline V CDR1 and CDR2: ENHRY, SYGVKD. CDR3 sequence (DNA): TGTGCCATCAGTGAGTCTAGCGTCGCGAACACCGGGGAGCTGTTTTTT. Protein product: CAISESSVANTGELFF.

In this sample, this clone turned up once. The chain uses TRBV7-2 and TRBJ1-6; D may be TRBD1 (6 bases). This CDR3 is 15 amino acids long. Germline values: CDR1 SGHTA, CDR2 FQGNSA. V was clipped by 1 base and J by 6 bases, with 10 bases between them. The CDR3: CASSLDTGINSPLHF. The DNA for the CDR3 is TGTGCCAGCAGCTTAGATACAGGGATTAATTCACCCCTCCACTTT.

The rearrangement uses TRBV27 and TRBJ1-2; D might be TRBD1 (5 bases). This CDR3 is built from 14 residues. V was cut by 6 bases and J by 5 bases, with 16 bases left in between. Germline V lookup: CDR1 MNHEY, CDR2 SMNVEV (reference sequence). The CDR3: CASSRSGFLYGYTF. CDR3 coding DNA: TGTGCCAGCAGCAGATCAGGGTTTCTATATGGCTACACCTTC.

This chain links TRBV5-5 with TRBJ1-4; D gene uncertain. V was pared by 2 bases and J by 8 bases, with 7 bases between. The germline gives CDR1 SGHKS, CDR2 YYEKEE (reference sequence). This CDR3 contains 12 residues. CDR3 sequence: CASSLGTEKLFF. The CDR3 coding sequence is TGTGCCAGCAGCTTAGGTACAGAAAAACTGTTTTTT.

This chain links TRBV7-2 with TRBJ2-3; 9 bases are a match to TRBD2. Germline lookup yields CDR1 SGHTA and CDR2 FQGNSA. V was pared by 3 bases and J by 3 bases, with 7 bases of the junction left unmatched. The CDR3 is 16 amino acids. The CDR3 nucleotides read TGTGCCAGCAGCTTTAAACTAGCGGGTGGAACAGATACGCAGTATTTT. Its protein product is CASSFKLAGGTDTQYF.

About this clone: Other nucleotide sequences in the sample specify the same CDR3. The CDR3 spells CASSETGPATEAFF. CDR3 coding DNA: TGTGCCAGCAGTGAAACAGGGCCGGCCACTGAAGCTTTCTTT. The chain recombines TRBV2 with TRBJ1-1; possible D gene TRBD1, 6 bases. The CDR3 is 14 residues long. The V and J ends lost 2 bases and 4 bases respectively, with 11 bases between them. Germline loops: CDR1 SNHLY, CDR2 FYNNEI.

The chain links TRBV27 to TRBJ1-1; no reliable D call. This CDR3 comprises 15 residues. Trimming removed 3 bases at V and 4 bases at J, with 15 bases between. Germline V gene lookup returns CDR1 MNHEY and CDR2 SMNVEV (reference sequence). As DNA, the CDR3 is TGTGCCAGCAGTTTCTATGGCCCGCGGGGCACTGAAGCTTTCTTT. As protein: CASSFYGPRGTEAFF.

This rearrangement joins TRBV7-8 to TRBJ2-7; 12 bases are a match to TRBD2. The CDR3 contains 16 residues. Germline V gene data show CDR1 as SGHVS and CDR2 as FQNEAQ. After removal of 6 bases from V and 0 bases from J, the junction contained 6 bases not matched to a gene. DNA of the CDR3: TGTGCCAGCAGACGCGCGACTAGCGGGAGCTCCTACGAGCAGTACTTC. Amino acids: CASRRATSGSSYEQYF. Based on the CDR3 plus reference TRBV7-8 and TRBJ2-7, the full variable domain is GAGVSQSPRYKVAKRGQDVALRCDPISGHVSLFWYQQALGQGPEFLTYFQNEAQLDKSGLPSDRFFAERPEGSVSTLKIQRTQQEDSAVYLCASRRATSGSSYEQYFGPGTRLTVT.

The J gene is TRBJ2-1, the V gene TRBV5-6, with 9 bases fitting TRBD2. Germline values: CDR1 SGHDT, CDR2 YYEEEE. The CDR3 is 15 amino acids. The trim removed 3 bases at V and 6 bases at J, leaving 7 bases unmatched. The CDR3, as DNA: TGTGCCAGCAGCTCCGACGCGGGAGGGCTCAATGAGCAGTTCTTC. Its protein product is CASSSDAGGLNEQFF.

The genes are TRBV6-6 and TRBJ2-5; weak D call: TRBD2 (6 bases). V was trimmed by 6 bases and J by 7 bases, leaving 9 bases between them. The germline V gene encodes CDR1 MNHNY and CDR2 SVGAGI (reference sequence). This CDR3 region has 11 residues. The CDR3 sequence is CASSPGGTQYF. The CDR3 nucleotides are TGTGCCAGCAGCCCCGGGGGGACCCAGTACTTC.

The chain combines TRBV5-1 with TRBJ1-2; D is perhaps TRBD1 (6 bases). V was cut by 0 bases and J by 1 base, with 10 bases left in between. The CDR3 is 15 amino acids. The germline V gene encodes CDR1 SGHRS and CDR2 YFSETQ. The CDR3 nucleotides read TGCGCCAGCAGCTTGGCTACAGGGATTAACTATGGCTACACCTTC. It yields the protein CASSLATGINYGYTF. The full variable domain, its missing parts supplied by reference TRBV5-1 and TRBJ1-2, is KAGVTQTPRYLIKTRGQQVTLSCSPISGHRSVSWYQQTPGQGLQFLFEYFSETQRNKGNFPGRFSGRQFSNSRSEMNVSTLELGDSALYLCASSLATGINYGYTFGSGTRLTVV.

This chain links TRBV6-1 with TRBJ1-6; TRBD1 matches 9 bases. V dropped 2 bases and J dropped 9; count of bases not matched to a gene: 2. Germline CDR1 reads MNHNS; CDR2 reads SASEGT. The CDR3 length is 14 residues. CDR3 region: CASSEQGQGSPLHF. The CDR3 bases are TGTGCCAGCAGTGAACAGGGACAGGGTTCACCCCTCCACTTT.

This clone appeared a few times. V gene TRBV10-3 combines with J gene TRBJ1-2, with D possibly TRBD1 on 5 matching bases. CDR1 is ENHRY and CDR2 is SYGVKD in the germline V gene. The CDR3 runs to 12 residues. Trimming took off 2 bases at V and 7 bases at J, with 8 bases between the two ends. In DNA, the CDR3 is TGTGCCATCAGTGAGGGGGCGGCTGGCTACACCTTC. Its translation is CAISEGAAGYTF.

The V call is TRBV29-1, the J call TRBJ2-1; 7 positions agree with TRBD1. Per germline, CDR1 SQVTM and CDR2 ANQGSEA. CDR3 length equals 14 residues. The V gene end was trimmed by 6 bases and the J gene end by 4 bases; junction bases not matched to a gene: 9. The DNA for the CDR3 is TGCAGCGTCCTGCGGACAGGCGGTTACAATGAGCAGTTCTTC. The encoded protein is CSVLRTGGYNEQFF.

The V gene is TRBV7-3, the J gene TRBJ2-5; D is undetermined. Trimming took off 5 bases at V and 2 bases at J, with 15 bases between the two ends. The CDR3 runs 15 residues. Germline V lookup: CDR1 SGHTA, CDR2 FQGTGA. Here the CDR3 reads CASSRSSRTQETQYF. The CDR3 DNA reads as TGTGCCAGCAGCCGAAGCAGTCGAACTCAAGAGACCCAGTACTTC. Drawing the rest from reference TRBV7-3 and TRBJ2-5, the complete variable domain is GAGVSQTPSNKVTEKGKYVELRCDPISGHTALYWYRQSLGQGPEFLIYFQGTGAADDSGLPNDRFFAVRPEGSVSTLKIQRTERGDSAVYLCASSRSSRTQETQYFGPGTRLLVL.

This clone was picked up one time. At one end the junction does not follow the germline gene, possibly because of a read error. The CDR3 loop is CASSSSGLQETQYF. The CDR3 nucleotides are TGTGCTAGCAGCTCAAGCGGGTTACAAGAGACCCAGTACTTC. The V gene is TRBV7-7, the J gene TRBJ2-5; tentatively, D is TRBD2 (6 bases). The CDR3 covers 14 residues. The germline gives CDR1 SSHAT, CDR2 FNYEAQ (reference sequence).

The chain combines TRBV6-5 with TRBJ2-1, with no clear D. CDR1 and CDR2 from the germline V gene are MNHEY and SVGAGI. V gave up 6 bases and J gave up 4 bases, with 13 bases separating them. The CDR3 has 14 amino acids. Here the CDR3 reads CASSPRVAYNEQFF. CDR3 in DNA: TGTGCCAGCAGCCCCCGGGTAGCTTACAATGAGCAGTTCTTC.

The J gene is TRBJ1-5, the V gene TRBV10-2; perhaps TRBD1 as D (6 bases). Trimming took off 3 bases at V and 6 bases at J, with 9 bases between the two ends. CDR3 length: 13 amino acids. Germline CDR1 WSHSY, CDR2 SAAADI. The CDR3 DNA is TGCGCCAGCAGTGATGGGGGGCTTCAGCCCCAGCATTTT. Translated: CASSDGGLQPQHF.

This clone appeared once. This chain uses TRBV7-9 with TRBJ2-7; tentatively, D is TRBD1 or TRBD2 (5 bases each). The CDR3 length is 15 residues. Deletions cut 5 bases from V and 6 bases from J, with 20 bases between. From germline, CDR1 is SEHNR and CDR2 FQNEAQ (reference sequence). CDR3 DNA: TGTGCCAGCAGCCCCGGGGCACACCCTACTGGCGAGCAGTACTTC. It translates to CASSPGAHPTGEQYF. The whole variable domain, remainder taken from reference TRBV7-9 and TRBJ2-7, is DTGVSQNPRHKITKRGQNVTFRCDPISEHNRLYWYRQTLGQGPEFLTYFQNEAQLEKSRLLSDRFSAERPKGSFSTLEIQRTEQGDSAMYLCASSPGAHPTGEQYFGPGTRLTVT.

The rearrangement uses TRBV10-3 and TRBJ2-2; 11 bases agree with TRBD2. The V gene end was trimmed by 5 bases and the J gene end by 0 bases; junction bases not matched to a gene: 5. CDR1 is ENHRY and CDR2 is SYGVKD in the germline V gene. The CDR3 consists of 17 residues. The CDR3 DNA reads TGTGCCATCAGTTTGGCACTAGCGGGAGCGAACACCGGGGAGCTGTTTTTT. This codes for CAISLALAGANTGELFF.

The chain is built from TRBV6-4 and TRBJ1-1, with D tentatively TRBD1 (6 bases). CDR1 is MRHNA, CDR2 SNTAGT, per germline. Trimming removed 0 bases from V and 5 bases from J, with 13 bases in between. The CDR3 has 15 amino acids. CDR3 bases: TGTGCCAGCAGTGACTCGAGACAGGTCTGGACTGAAGCTTTCTTT. This gives the protein CASSDSRQVWTEAFF.

V usage is TRBV6-5 and J usage is TRBJ2-7; 8 nucleotides match TRBD1. This CDR3 comprises 11 residues. Per germline, CDR1 MNHEY and CDR2 SVGAGI. The V segment lost 8 bases and the J segment 7 bases; nucleotides outside the gene matches: 4. CDR3 DNA: TGTGCCAGCCCTGGGACAGGTGAGCAGTACTTC. It encodes CASPGTGEQYF.

For the CDR3, the DNA is TGTGCCTGGAAAGTGGGGGAGGGCCTATTGGCGGCAGATACGCAGTATTTT. Amino acids: CAWKVGEGLLAADTQYF. The J gene is TRBJ2-3, the V gene TRBV30; 7 bases fit TRBD2. The CDR3 loop spans 17 amino acids. J gave up 4 bases and V 4 bases, and 17 bases lay outside the gene matches. The V gene's germline CDR1 is GTSNPN and CDR2 SVGIG (reference sequence).

CDR3 region: CASSYVGQVGYEQYF. Here the CDR3 DNA reads TGTGCCAGCAGTTACGTCGGACAGGTAGGATACGAGCAGTACTTC. The chain joins TRBV6-5 to TRBJ2-7; 7 bases are a match to TRBD1. The ends lost 2 bases at V and 4 bases at J; junction bases unmatched: 8. CDR1 is MNHEY, CDR2 SVGAGI, per germline. The CDR3 consists of 15 residues.

The rearrangement joins TRBV7-8 to TRBJ2-7, with D perhaps TRBD1 (6 bases). Germline V gene lookup returns CDR1 SGHVS and CDR2 FQNEAQ. This CDR3 is 14 amino acids long. Trimming pared 5 bases from V and 5 bases from J, leaving 16 bases between. The CDR3 coding sequence is TGTGCCAGCAGCCCGACAGGTCTCGGGCACGAGCAGTACTTC. This translates into CASSPTGLGHEQYF.

A single count supports this clone. J is TRBJ2-2 and V is TRBV7-8, with 8 bases matching TRBD1. Losses at the gene ends were 1 base for V and 5 bases for J; bases not matched to a gene: 6. The CDR3 length is 16 residues. The germline gives CDR1 SGHVS, CDR2 FQNEAQ. CDR3: CASSLGGTGGTGELFF. CDR3 nucleotides: TGTGCCAGCAGCTTAGGAGGGACAGGTGGTACCGGGGAGCTGTTTTTT.

This sequence joins TRBV25-1 and TRBJ1-2, with D maybe TRBD1 (6 bases). The CDR3 contains 14 residues. Per germline, CDR1 MGHDK and CDR2 SYGVNS. Trimming took off 4 bases at V and 4 bases at J, with 13 bases between the two ends. CDR3 protein: CASSGEGVGYGYTF. DNA of the CDR3: TGTGCCAGCAGTGGGGAGGGGGTCGGCTATGGCTACACCTTC.

The chain employs TRBV11-2 and TRBJ2-2; perhaps D is TRBD1 or TRBD2 (5 bases each). This CDR3 has 17 residues. The V gene's germline CDR1 is SGHAT and CDR2 FQNNGV. V shed 4 bases and J shed 2 bases, with 17 bases lying between them. CDR3 in DNA: TGTGCCAGCAGCTCCTGGGACGAGCACAAAAACACCGGGGAGCTGTTTTTT. The encoded protein is CASSSWDEHKNTGELFF.